The clone carrying this T cell receptor (beta chain) was detected only a few times. The antigen is unknown. Just one base apart from a much larger clone, this may be a read error. CDR1 and CDR2 (germline): SEHNR, FQNEAQ (reference sequence). The CDR3 is 15 amino acids. TCR beta CDR3 regions were amplified from RNA. An initial round of RT-PCR targeting the TCR CDR3 relied on the HTBI primer set. MiXCR was run by TCRdb on the multiplex PCR reads, yielding one entry per CDR3 protein. The sample has 250,000 to 300,000 distinct CDR3 sequences, about an eighth seen once. These data belong to a study of T cells in Graves' hyperthyroidism and ophthalmopathy. On the study more broadly: Prior to any treatment, at the point of initial diagnosis, peripheral blood was collected.

Diagnosing involved the use of clinical symptoms, serum thyroxine and TRAb, thyroid ultrasound and orbital computed tomography. Any symptoms of ophthalmopathy came after the first hyperthyroidism diagnosis, from which the blood sample dates. Regarding the study as a whole: In the blood, most expanded thyroid clonotypes above 0.001 appeared as well.

The V call is TRBV7-9, the J call TRBJ2-3, with 7 bases identical to TRBD2. The specimen sequenced was blood. This TCR was sampled from a woman aged 25-40 years with Graves' hyperthyroidism that later progressed to Graves' ophthalmopathy. The CDR3 loop reads CASSTQGGPTETQYF. CDR3 nucleotides: TGTGCCAGCTCAACGCAGGGAGGGCCCACAGAAACGCAGTATTTT.